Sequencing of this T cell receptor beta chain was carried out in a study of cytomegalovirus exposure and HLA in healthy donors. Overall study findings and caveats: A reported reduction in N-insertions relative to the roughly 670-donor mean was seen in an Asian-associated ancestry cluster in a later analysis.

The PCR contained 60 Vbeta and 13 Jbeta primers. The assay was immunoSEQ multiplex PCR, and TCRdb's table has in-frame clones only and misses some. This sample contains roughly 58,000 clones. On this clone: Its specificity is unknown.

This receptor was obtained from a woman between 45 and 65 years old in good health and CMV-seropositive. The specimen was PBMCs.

CDR3: CASSLVGGGQYF. The CDR3 DNA reads as TGCGCCAGCAGCTTGGTCGGGGGTGGGCAGTACTTC. The chain couples TRBV5-1 to TRBJ2-7; perhaps TRBD2 as D (6 bases). CDR1 and CDR2 (germline): SGHRS, YFSETQ. V was cut by 0 bases and J by 9 bases, with 10 bases left in between. The CDR3 runs to 12 residues.